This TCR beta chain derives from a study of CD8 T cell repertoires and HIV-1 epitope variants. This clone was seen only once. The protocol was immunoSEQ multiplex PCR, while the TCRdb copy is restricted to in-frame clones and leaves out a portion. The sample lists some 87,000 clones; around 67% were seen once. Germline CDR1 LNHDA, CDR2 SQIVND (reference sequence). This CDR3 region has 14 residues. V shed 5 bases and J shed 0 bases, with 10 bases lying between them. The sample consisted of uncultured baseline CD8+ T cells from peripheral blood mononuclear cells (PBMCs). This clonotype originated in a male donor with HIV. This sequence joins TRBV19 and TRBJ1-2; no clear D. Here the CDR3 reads CASSPLGANYGYTF. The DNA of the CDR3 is TGTGCCAGTAGTCCCCTAGGAGCTAACTATGGCTACACCTTC.